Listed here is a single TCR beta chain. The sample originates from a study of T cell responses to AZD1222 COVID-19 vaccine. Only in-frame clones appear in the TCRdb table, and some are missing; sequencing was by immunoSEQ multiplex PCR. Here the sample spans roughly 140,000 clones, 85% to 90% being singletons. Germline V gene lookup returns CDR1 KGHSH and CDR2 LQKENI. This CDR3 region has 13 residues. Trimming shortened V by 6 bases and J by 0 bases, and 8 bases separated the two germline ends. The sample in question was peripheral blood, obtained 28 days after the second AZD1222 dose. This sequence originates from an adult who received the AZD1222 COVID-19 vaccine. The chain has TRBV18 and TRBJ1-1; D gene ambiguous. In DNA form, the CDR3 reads TGTGCCAGCTCGTCGACGGTGAACACTGAAGCTTTCTTT. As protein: CASSSTVNTEAFF.